This T cell receptor beta chain appears in the sequencing data of a study of graft-versus-host responses after intestinal transplantation. The V gene's germline CDR1 is MDHEN and CDR2 SYDVKM. The ends lost 5 bases at V and 0 bases at J; junction bases unmatched: 14. The length of the CDR3 is 18 residues. The data were produced by immunoSEQ multiplex PCR, yet TCRdb's version contains in-frame clones alone and is incomplete. The data contain approximately 21,000 clones, 55% to 70% of them seen just once; the ten biggest clones take up approximately 0.97%. The J gene is TRBJ2-7, the V gene TRBV28; 9 bases line up with TRBD2. This TCR came from a human patient who received an intestinal transplant. Sample: alloreactive CD4+ T cells from a mixed lymphocyte reaction culture, taken before intestinal transplant. Described subset: CFSE-low proliferating T cells sorted from approximately 6-day pre-transplant mixed lymphocyte reaction (GvH or HvG direction). The CDR3 coding sequence is TGTGCCAGCAGTGCAGGGACTCCCGGGACTAGCTTCTCCTACGAGCAGTACTTC. The encoded protein is CASSAGTPGTSFSYEQYF.